This T cell receptor beta chain appears in the sequencing data of a study of OX40 agonist ivuxolimab in advanced cancers. Clones were read by immunoSEQ multiplex PCR, and TCRdb kept only the in-frame ones, dropping some. The sample consists of about 65,000 clones, around 86% of them appearing once. Overall study findings and caveats: Within 6 weeks, CD4+ and CD8+ blood T cells expanded clonally at 0.1 to 3.0 mg/kg. Relative to CD4+ cells, CD8+ T cells on average had more expanded clones. Some of the nonresponding patients also showed low levels of normalized T-cell clonal expansion.

As for this clone: What it binds is not known.

This CDR3 region has 15 residues. Germline V gene sequence: CDR1 SGHRS, CDR2 YFSETQ. Trimming cost V 3 bases and J 4 bases, with 17 bases left between them. This receptor was obtained from an adult with an advanced solid tumor such as melanoma, head and neck, liver or kidney cancer. The sample was CD4+ or CD8+ T cells sorted from blood, taken in a trial of the OX40 agonist ivuxolimab. J is TRBJ2-7 and V is TRBV5-1; possibly TRBD2 for D (6 bases). Here the CDR3 reads CASSSYSGPLYEQYF. The CDR3 DNA sequence: TGCGCCAGCAGCTCCTATAGCGGACCACTGTACGAGCAGTACTTC. Looking up the rest from reference TRBV5-1 and TRBJ2-7 gives the full variable domain: KAGVTQTPRYLIKTRGQQVTLSCSPISGHRSVSWYQQTPGQGLQFLFEYFSETQRNKGNFPGRFSGRQFSNSRSEMNVSTLELGDSALYLCASSSYSGPLYEQYFGPGTRLTVT.